The 5 T cell receptor beta chains below were found in one sample sequenced in a study of T cells in Graves' hyperthyroidism and ophthalmopathy. TCR beta CDR3 regions were amplified from RNA transcripts. A first-round RT-PCR of the TCR CDR3 used the HTBI primer set. TCRdb re-called the multiplex PCR reads through MiXCR, storing one row per CDR3 protein. This table has about 680,000 distinct CDR3 sequences, 35% appearing once. The sequenced sample consisted of blood. The receptor source for this set is a woman in her thirties or forties with Graves' hyperthyroidism.

Concerning this clonotype: At one end the junction does not follow the germline gene, possibly because of a read error. V usage is TRBV4-1 and J usage is TRBJ1-1, with a weak D call TRBD1 (6 bases). Germline V gene sequence: CDR1 MGHRA, CDR2 YSYEKL. The CDR3 runs 15 residues. The CDR3 sequence: CGSSQGAGTTTEAFF. The CDR3, as DNA: TGCGGCAGCAGCCAAGGGGCAGGGACAACGACTGAAGCTTTCTTT.

This clonotype was seen at least ten times. V gene TRBV19 combines with J gene TRBJ1-2; TRBD1 aligns across 9 bases. Germline V gene sequence: CDR1 LNHDA, CDR2 SQIVND (reference sequence). V shed 7 bases, J shed 8 bases, and the junction held 17 bases outside the gene matches. CDR3 length equals 16 residues. The CDR3: CASTHKGTGTVRGYTF. As DNA, the CDR3 is TGTGCCAGTACCCATAAGGGGACAGGGACGGTCCGCGGCTACACCTTC.

The rearrangement links TRBV7-2 to TRBJ1-6, with 8 positions matching TRBD1. V was pared by 5 bases and J by 6 bases, with 6 bases of the junction left unmatched. The CDR3 runs to 15 residues. Germline values: CDR1 SGHTA, CDR2 FQGNSA. DNA for the CDR3: TGTGCCAGCAGCCTCCAGGGGGCGGGTAATTCACCCCTCCACTTT. Its translation: CASSLQGAGNSPLHF.

This clonotype was seen at least ten times. V gene TRBV7-2 combines with J gene TRBJ2-7; D is perhaps TRBD1 (6 bases). The length of the CDR3 is 15 residues. V was clipped by 0 bases and J by 1 base, with 10 bases between them. From germline, CDR1 is SGHTA and CDR2 FQGNSA. CDR3 sequence reads: CASSLAGQISYEQYF. The DNA for the CDR3 is TGTGCCAGCAGCTTAGCTGGACAGATTTCCTACGAGCAGTACTTC. Full variable domain (missing parts from reference TRBV7-2 and TRBJ2-7): GAGVSQSPSNKVTEKGKDVELRCDPISGHTALYWYRQSLGQGLEFLIYFQGNSAPDKSGLPSDRFSAERTGGSVSTLTIQRTQQEDSAVYLCASSLAGQISYEQYFGPGTRLTVT.

The chain employs TRBV20-1 and TRBJ1-4; 8 bases are shared with TRBD1. The germline V gene encodes CDR1 DFQATT and CDR2 SNEGSKA (reference sequence). The CDR3 runs to 15 residues. Trimming cost V 0 bases and J 6 bases; bases outside gene matches: 6. The CDR3 DNA is TGCAGTGCTAGAGATCCAGGGGGCGCGTATGAAAAACTGTTTTTT. Residues: CSARDPGGAYEKLFF.